This T cell receptor (beta chain) stems from a study of blood T cell repertoires in COVID-19. This table comes from immunoSEQ multiplex PCR, and its TCRdb copy is limited to in-frame clones, with some not included. The profile shows 200,000 to 250,000 clones, around 86% of them singletons. The CDR3 runs to 14 residues. The V gene end was trimmed by 5 bases and the J gene end by 10 bases; junction bases not matched to a gene: 7. The germline V gene encodes CDR1 SGHDT and CDR2 YYEEEE. The chain links TRBV5-6 to TRBJ1-6, with TRBD1 matching 9 bases. Sequenced: peripheral blood. The clonotype was recovered from an older woman with COVID-19, enrolled during active disease. The CDR3 bases are TGTGCCAGCAGTCGGGACAGGGTGGAATCACCCCTCCACTTT. The encoded protein is CASSRDRVESPLHF.